A selection of T cell receptor beta chains follows, all from one sample in a study of CXCR3-negative and CXCR3-positive naive CD8 T cells. TCRdb re-called the 5' RACE reads and catalogs CDR3 proteins one per entry, DNA excluded. The listing contains under 75,000 distinct CDR3 sequences. The sequencing input was naive CXCR3- CD8+ T cells from blood. The receptors were sampled from a human donor in good health. Some clones in this sample may be carry-over from other donors' samples. The CDR3 runs from the conserved cysteine through the conserved F or W.

v_call,j_call,cdr3_aa
TRBV20-1,TRBJ2-7,CSAPDSYDYEQYF
TRBV27,TRBJ2-1,CASSPKRAGTDEQFF
TRBV4-2,TRBJ2-3,CASSQDQGGAEQDTQYF
TRBV29-1,TRBJ1-1,CSAYLGTEAFF
TRBV6-2/TRBV6-3,TRBJ2-1,CASSYGPRVNEQFF
TRBV30,TRBJ2-7,CAWDRVGYEQYF
TRBV29-1,TRBJ2-5,CSVLGTYKETQYF
TRBV5-1,TRBJ2-2,CASSLELAGAANTGELFF
TRBV12-3/TRBV12-4,TRBJ1-5,CASSLVGNNQPQHF
TRBV29-1,TRBJ2-1,CSGNSYNEQFF
TRBV5-1,TRBJ2-2,CASSLVQGNTGELFF
TRBV29-1,TRBJ1-3,CSVPGQDSGNTIYF
TRBV29-1,TRBJ2-7,CSVLGGSYEQYF
TRBV20-1,TRBJ2-7,CSARERGGFSYEQYF
TRBV3-1,TRBJ1-3,CASSQDRGGWSSGNTIYF
TRBV29-1,TRBJ1-1,CSVEAGRGNTEAFF
TRBV28,TRBJ1-2,CASSLNRRGLSTTF